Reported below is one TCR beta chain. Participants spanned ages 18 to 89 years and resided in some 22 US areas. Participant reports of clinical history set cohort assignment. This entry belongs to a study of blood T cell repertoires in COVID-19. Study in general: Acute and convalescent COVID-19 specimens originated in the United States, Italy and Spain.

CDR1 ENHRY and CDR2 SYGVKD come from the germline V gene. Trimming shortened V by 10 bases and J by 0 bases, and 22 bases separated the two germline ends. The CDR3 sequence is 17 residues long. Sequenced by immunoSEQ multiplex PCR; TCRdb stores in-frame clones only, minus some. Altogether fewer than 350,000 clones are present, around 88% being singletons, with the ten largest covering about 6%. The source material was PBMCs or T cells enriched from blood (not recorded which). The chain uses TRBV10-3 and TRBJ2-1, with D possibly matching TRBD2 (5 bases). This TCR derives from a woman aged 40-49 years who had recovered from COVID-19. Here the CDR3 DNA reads TGTGCCACCAACCCCGGAGAGGGCACGAGCTCCTACAATGAGCAGTTCTTC. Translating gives CATNPGEGTSSYNEQFF.